The subject of this entry is one TCR beta chain. Template switching added a universal primer site, and cDNA bore unique molecular identifiers. One entry per CDR3 protein results from TCRdb running MiXCR on the 5' RACE reads. The sample lists around 550,000 distinct CDR3 sequences, about 16% occurring once. This specimen comes from a study of identical twins. Germline CDR1 SGDLS, CDR2 YYNGEE. The V gene lost 0 bases and the J gene lost 3 bases, with 16 bases spanning the gap. This CDR3 spans 16 amino acids. This sample also belongs to another study, concerning yellow fever vaccine responses in identical twins.

The source of this sequence is a woman aged 18-29 years in good health. Sequencing was done on a sample of CD4+ T cells sorted from blood. This chain links TRBV9 with TRBJ2-7, with D perhaps TRBD1 or TRBD2 (6 bases each). This CDR3 reads CASSVEPGGHGYEQYF. DNA of the CDR3: TGTGCCAGCAGCGTAGAACCCGGGGGCCATGGCTACGAGCAGTACTTC.